These 25 T cell receptor beta chains originate from one sample sequenced in a study of response to subunit inactivated influenza vaccine. TCRdb re-called the RT-PCR reads through MiXCR, storing one row per CDR3 protein. The table lists about 650,000 distinct CDR3 sequences, 12% to 15% of them singletons. This material consisted of PBMCs from blood, taken approximately 15 days before vaccination. These receptors all come from a man aged 45-60 years who received an inactivated influenza vaccine.

Only one count was recorded for this clonotype. The CDR3 region has the DNA TGCTGGGCTAGAACACCTAGAGGGGGGGTTCTTAGTAACTATGGCTACACCTTC. Its translation: CWARTPRGGVLSNYGYTF. The V call is TRBV20-1, the J call TRBJ1-2, with D perhaps TRBD1 (6 bases). CDR3 length: 18 residues. CDR1 DFQATT and CDR2 SNEGSKA come from the germline V gene (reference sequence).

The J gene is TRBJ1-1, the V gene TRBV12-3 or TRBV12-4; 9 bases align to TRBD1. Trimming took 11 bases from V and 4 from J; bases not matched to a gene: 5. The CDR3 is made up of 12 amino acids. The CDR3 DNA reads as TGTGCCGGACGACAGGGGGTCACTGAAGCTTTCTTT. Protein sequence: CAGRQGVTEAFF.

A few counts support this clonotype. The J gene is TRBJ2-7, the V gene TRBV7-9; D may be TRBD1 or TRBD2 (5 bases each). The germline gives CDR1 SEHNR, CDR2 FQNEAQ (reference sequence). The CDR3 is 14 residues long. Trimming took 7 bases from V and 6 from J, leaving 19 bases between them. The CDR3 sequence: CASTSRDRGPEQYF. The DNA for the CDR3 is TGTGCCAGCACTAGCCGGGACCGAGGCCCCGAGCAGTACTTC.

This clonotype was counted only a few times. The V and J genes are TRBV4-3 and TRBJ2-7; no reliable D call. CDR1 and CDR2 from the germline V gene are LGHNA and YSLEER. V lost 0 bases and J lost 2, with 14 bases in between. The CDR3 contains 16 residues. The CDR3 DNA reads as TGCGCCAGCAGCCAAGATTATGGATTCGGCACCTACGAGCAGTACTTC. This encodes CASSQDYGFGTYEQYF.

In this sample, this clonotype turned up many times. V is TRBV7-2 and J is TRBJ2-5; no firm D call. The CDR3 has 11 residues. V shed 4 bases and J shed 7 bases, with 7 bases lying between them. Germline loops: CDR1 SGHTA, CDR2 FQGNSA. In nucleotides, the CDR3 is TGTGCCAGCAGCTCTCCCGGGACCCAGTACTTC. This sequence encodes CASSSPGTQYF.

The rearrangement uses TRBV7-9 and TRBJ2-3, with D possibly matching TRBD1 (6 bases). V gave up 4 bases and J gave up 8 bases, with 13 bases separating them. Germline V lookup: CDR1 SEHNR, CDR2 FQNEAQ (reference sequence). The CDR3 consists of 13 residues. The CDR3 DNA sequence: TGTGCCAGCAGCTCTCCCGGGACAACTACGCAGTATTTT. It is translated as CASSSPGTTTQYF. Together with reference TRBV7-9 and TRBJ2-3, the CDR3 gives the full variable domain: DTGVSQNPRHKITKRGQNVTFRCDPISEHNRLYWYRQTLGQGPEFLTYFQNEAQLEKSRLLSDRFSAERPKGSFSTLEIQRTEQGDSAMYLCASSSPGTTTQYFGPGTRLTVL.

The sample holds many counts of this clonotype. V gene TRBV29-1 combines with J gene TRBJ2-3; no clear D. CDR3 length: 14 amino acids. With 3 bases removed from V and 2 bases from J, the gap between germline ends came to 12 bases. Germline V CDR1 and CDR2: SQVTM, ANQGSEA. CDR3 amino acids: CSVEGSQPTDTQYF. CDR3 DNA sequence: TGCAGCGTTGAGGGCAGTCAGCCCACAGATACGCAGTATTTT.

CDR3 bases: TGTGCCAGCAGCCAAGACCGAGCGGTAGCATCAGATACGCAGTATTTT. Amino acids: CASSQDRAVASDTQYF. The chain is built from TRBV4-2 and TRBJ2-3; a possible D gene is TRBD2 (5 bases). CDR3 length: 16 amino acids. Trimming cost V 0 bases and J 4 bases, with 14 bases left between them. The germline CDR1 and CDR2 sequences are LGHNA and YNFKEQ.

The table lists this clonotype with a few counts. The chain couples TRBV7-8 to TRBJ2-1; TRBD2 agrees at 7 bases. CDR1 and CDR2 from the germline V gene are SGHVS and FQNEAQ. The CDR3 extends over 15 amino acids. V trimming: 1 base; J trimming: 7 bases; junction bases outside the gene matches: 7. CDR3 nucleotide sequence: TGTGCCAGCAGCTTAGATTCCCGGGGGGAAAATGAGCAGTTCTTC. This sequence encodes CASSLDSRGENEQFF.

This clonotype was seen a handful of times. The V gene is TRBV28, the J gene TRBJ2-6; 9 positions agree with TRBD1. Germline V gene data show CDR1 as MDHEN and CDR2 as SYDVKM. Germline trimming cut 5 bases from V and 0 bases from J; bases unmatched to any gene: 2. CDR3 length: 16 residues. In DNA, the CDR3 is TGTGCCAGCAGTACAGGGGGCCTCTCTGGGGCCAACGTCCTGACTTTC. Translating gives CASSTGGLSGANVLTF.

At least ten counts were recorded for this clonotype. The chain combines TRBV12-3 or TRBV12-4 with TRBJ2-7, with no clear D. The V end was cut by 6 bases, the J end by 7 bases, with 13 bases between. The CDR3 spans 12 residues. The CDR3 reads CASSEDRWEQYF. CDR3 coding DNA: TGTGCCAGCAGCGAAGATCGATGGGAGCAGTACTTC.

This clonotype was found a few times. The chain couples TRBV12-3 or TRBV12-4 to TRBJ1-5, with a weak D call TRBD1 (6 bases). Deletions cut 1 base from V and 2 bases from J, with 15 bases between. The CDR3 loop spans 17 amino acids. The CDR3 reads CASSLVGGVGGNQPQHF. CDR3 DNA: TGTGCCAGCAGTTTAGTAGGGGGGGTTGGAGGCAATCAGCCCCAGCATTTT.

The J gene is TRBJ2-7, the V gene TRBV12-3 or TRBV12-4; 12 bases line up with TRBD2. This CDR3 comprises 14 residues. V lost 6 bases, J lost 7 bases, and 7 bases stayed unmatched. This chain's CDR3 is CASRTSGGLGEQYF. In DNA form, the CDR3 reads TGTGCCAGCAGGACTAGCGGGGGCTTGGGGGAGCAGTACTTC.

The chain employs TRBV7-2 and TRBJ2-7; D might be TRBD1 (5 bases). Germline V CDR1 and CDR2: SGHTA, FQGNSA. The CDR3 is 13 residues long. Trimming removed 1 base at V and 6 bases at J, with 10 bases between. CDR3 nucleotides: TGTGCCAGCAGCTTAGTACGGCAGGGCGAGCAGTACTTC. Its translation: CASSLVRQGEQYF.

The chain uses TRBV14 and TRBJ1-2, with TRBD1 identical over 7 bases. The CDR3 length is 16 residues. The V segment lost 4 bases and the J segment 0 bases; nucleotides outside the gene matches: 8. Per the germline V gene, CDR1 is SGHDN and CDR2 is FVKESK. In DNA, the CDR3 is TGTGCCAGCAGCCCTAACCCCGGGACAGCTAACTATGGCTACACCTTC. This encodes CASSPNPGTANYGYTF.

The chain joins TRBV20-1 to TRBJ2-7; 9 bases line up with TRBD1. The CDR3 runs to 13 residues. Germline loops: CDR1 DFQATT, CDR2 SNEGSKA (reference sequence). V trimming: 5 bases; J trimming: 4 bases; junction bases outside the gene matches: 6. In DNA, the CDR3 is TGCAGTGCTGGAACGGACAGGGGATACGAGCAGTACTTC. This encodes CSAGTDRGYEQYF.

The V gene is TRBV19, the J gene TRBJ1-6, with D hard to call. V lost 7 bases, J lost 8 bases, and 12 bases lay in between. The CDR3 extends over 13 amino acids. Germline CDR1 reads LNHDA; CDR2 reads SQIVND (reference sequence). This CDR3 is CASILGSYSPLHF. CDR3 coding DNA: TGTGCCAGTATTCTCGGGTCCTATTCACCCCTCCACTTT.

The chain employs TRBV7-6 and TRBJ2-2, with D tentatively TRBD1 (6 bases). V lost 3 bases to trimming and J lost 6 bases, with 8 bases between them. Per germline, CDR1 SGHVS and CDR2 FNYEAQ. The CDR3 is 13 residues long. CDR3 in amino acids: CASSFTGPGELFF. DNA for the CDR3: TGTGCCAGCAGCTTCACAGGGCCCGGGGAGCTGTTTTTT. Full variable domain (rest looked up from reference TRBV7-6 and TRBJ2-2): GAGVSQSPRYKVTKRGQDVALRCDPISGHVSLYWYRQALGQGPEFLTYFNYEAQQDKSGLPNDRFSAERPEGSISTLTIQRTEQRDSAMYRCASSFTGPGELFFGEGSRLTVL.

The table lists this clonotype with a few counts. The chain links TRBV29-1 to TRBJ1-5; 9 nucleotides match TRBD1. V shed 6 bases and J 1 base; nucleotides not matched to a gene: 4. CDR1 is SQVTM and CDR2 is ANQGSEA in the germline V gene. The CDR3 totals 14 residues. The CDR3 spells CSVTTGGSNQPQHF. CDR3 DNA: TGCAGCGTGACGACAGGGGGGAGCAATCAGCCCCAGCATTTT. The full variable domain, with the rest looked up from reference TRBV29-1 and TRBJ1-5, is SAVISQKPSRDICQRGTSLTIQCQVDSQVTMMFWYRQQPGQSLTLIATANQGSEATYESGFVIDKFPISRPNLTFSTLTVSNMSPEDSSIYLCSVTTGGSNQPQHFGDGTRLSIL.

The chain is built from TRBV4-3 and TRBJ2-2; D is ambiguous. The CDR3 spans 16 residues. Germline V lookup: CDR1 LGHNA, CDR2 YSLEER. V lost 0 bases, J lost 6 bases, and 14 bases lay in between. CDR3 in amino acids: CASSQDVATWSGELFF. In DNA form, the CDR3 reads TGCGCCAGCAGCCAAGATGTGGCTACCTGGTCCGGGGAGCTGTTTTTT.

The table lists this clonotype with many counts. The J gene is TRBJ2-5, the V gene TRBV6-1, with TRBD1 matching 7 bases. Trimming cost V 5 bases and J 2 bases; bases outside gene matches: 8. Germline lookup yields CDR1 MNHNS and CDR2 SASEGT. The CDR3 contains 15 residues. CDR3 sequence: CASSRSGTEQETQYF. The CDR3 bases are TGTGCCAGCAGTCGTTCCGGGACAGAACAAGAGACCCAGTACTTC.

This rearrangement joins TRBV27 to TRBJ2-7; D is uncertain. The germline CDR1 and CDR2 sequences are MNHEY and SMNVEV (reference sequence). V lost 7 bases and J 1 base, leaving 14 bases between the germline ends. The CDR3 is made up of 14 amino acids. CDR3 bases: TGTGCCAGCAATAGGGCTGGGGATTCCTACGAGCAGTACTTC. Translated, it gives CASNRAGDSYEQYF.

This chain joins TRBV5-4 and TRBJ1-2, with no clear D. With 0 bases removed from V and 7 bases from J, the gap between germline ends came to 10 bases. Germline V lookup: CDR1 SGHNT, CDR2 YYREEE (reference sequence). The CDR3 is 13 residues long. This CDR3 is CASSLASSVGYTF. The CDR3 nucleotides are TGTGCCAGCAGCTTGGCCTCGTCGGTTGGCTACACCTTC.

This clonotype was counted between two and nine times. This chain connects TRBV5-6 to TRBJ1-2; D may be TRBD1 (5 bases). The CDR3 consists of 14 residues. Germline CDR1 and CDR2: SGHDT and YYEEEE. Trimming left V 4 bases short and J 3 bases short, with 13 bases between. The CDR3, as DNA: TGTGCCAGCAGCGTAGACAGCGTCTACTATGGCTACACCTTC. Translated: CASSVDSVYYGYTF.

This clonotype has a handful of counts. The chain uses TRBV6-2 or TRBV6-3 and TRBJ2-1, with TRBD1 as a possible D gene (5 bases). Germline V gene sequence: CDR1 MNHEY, CDR2 SVGEGT. This CDR3 contains 15 residues. V was clipped by 5 bases and J by 10 bases, with 21 bases between them. Here the CDR3 reads CASSPFRIQVGEQFF. CDR3 sequence (DNA): TGTGCCAGCAGTCCCTTTCGCATACAGGTGGGCGAGCAGTTCTTC.